This entry lists 30 T cell receptor beta chains sequenced from one sample in a study of T cell changes during pregnancy in multiple sclerosis. Generated by immunoSEQ multiplex PCR, the TCRdb table keeps only in-frame clones and is missing some. The data show 54,000 or so clones, 85% to 95% seen once. This sample comprised CD4+ T cells from peripheral blood mononuclear cells, obtained before pregnancy. These TCRs come from a female donor with multiple sclerosis, enrolled in a pregnancy study.

CDR3 amino acids: CASSEGLAGTGELFF. CDR3 coding DNA: TGTGCCAGCAGCGAGGGACTAGCGGGCACCGGGGAGCTGTTTTTT. The chain combines TRBV11-3 with TRBJ2-2; TRBD2 matches 12 bases. This CDR3 contains 15 residues. CDR1 and CDR2 from the germline V gene are SGHNT and YENEEA. V lost 5 bases, J lost 4 bases, and 2 bases stayed unmatched.

The chain is built from TRBV28 and TRBJ2-2, with 13 bases that match TRBD2. CDR3 length equals 16 residues. J was trimmed by 6 bases and V by 6 bases; bases with no gene match: 7. CDR1 and CDR2 (germline): MDHEN, SYDVKM. This CDR3 reads CASSRLAGGHPGELFF. The CDR3 DNA is TGTGCCAGCAGCCGACTAGCGGGAGGTCATCCCGGGGAGCTGTTTTTT.

CDR3 region: CASSQSPPGLNTEAFF. The CDR3 DNA sequence: TGTGCCAGCAGCCAATCGCCCCCAGGGCTGAACACTGAAGCTTTCTTT. This rearrangement joins TRBV7-9 to TRBJ1-1; possibly TRBD1 for D (5 bases). The CDR3 runs to 16 residues. Trimming cost V 5 bases and J 0 bases, with 16 bases left between them. The germline V gene encodes CDR1 SEHNR and CDR2 FQNEAQ (reference sequence).

The chain couples TRBV5-1 to TRBJ2-3, with D hard to call. Germline CDR1 SGHRS, CDR2 YFSETQ. The CDR3 is made up of 14 amino acids. Trimming took 4 bases from V and 4 from J, leaving 13 bases between them. This chain's CDR3 is CASSQAIVADTQYF. The DNA for the CDR3 is TGCGCCAGCAGCCAAGCAATCGTGGCAGATACGCAGTATTTT.

V gene TRBV4-3 combines with J gene TRBJ2-5; D perhaps matches TRBD1 (5 bases). Germline CDR1 and CDR2: LGHNA and YSLEER. This CDR3 is built from 13 residues. V was shortened by 1 base and J by 6 bases, with 9 bases between the two germline ends. CDR3 in amino acids: CASSQAGSQTQYF. DNA for the CDR3: TGCGCCAGCAGCCAAGCAGGGTCGCAGACCCAGTACTTC.

The V gene is TRBV28, the J gene TRBJ1-1; the match to TRBD1 covers 12 bases. V gave up 4 bases and J gave up 10 bases; unmatched junction bases: 10. CDR3 length equals 15 residues. CDR1 MDHEN and CDR2 SYDVKM come from the germline V gene. This CDR3 reads CASSSAWGQGAGAFF. The DNA of the CDR3 is TGTGCCAGCAGTTCCGCATGGGGACAGGGGGCCGGAGCTTTCTTT. Looking up the rest from reference TRBV28 and TRBJ1-1 gives the full variable domain: DVKVTQSSRYLVKRTGEKVFLECVQDMDHENMFWYRQDPGLGLRLIYFSYDVKMKEKGDIPEGYSVSREKKERFSLILESASTNQTSMYLCASSSAWGQGAGAFFGQGTRLTVV.

This clone came up once. The chain carries TRBV19 and TRBJ2-1; TRBD2 matches 13 bases. V trimming: 7 bases; J trimming: 5 bases; junction bases outside the gene matches: 5. The germline CDR1 and CDR2 sequences are LNHDA and SQIVND (reference sequence). This CDR3 has 15 amino acids. CDR3: CASKAGTSGNNEQFF. The CDR3 nucleotides are TGTGCCAGTAAAGCCGGGACTAGCGGGAACAATGAGCAGTTCTTC.

The table lists this clone with a count of one. The J gene is TRBJ2-1, the V gene TRBV11-2; TRBD2 is a possible D gene (5 bases). Trimming took 1 base from V and 7 from J, leaving 14 bases between them. Per germline, CDR1 SGHAT and CDR2 FQNNGV. The CDR3 covers 15 residues. CDR3 coding DNA: TGTGCCAGCAGCTTAGCCCCGGTTCGAGGGAATGAGCAGTTCTTC. Residues: CASSLAPVRGNEQFF. The full variable domain, its missing parts supplied by reference TRBV11-2 and TRBJ2-1, is EAGVAQSPRYKIIEKRQSVAFWCNPISGHATLYWYQQILGQGPKLLIQFQNNGVVDDSQLPKDRFSAERLKGVDSTLKIQPAKLEDSAVYLCASSLAPVRGNEQFFGPGTRLTVL.

The chain carries TRBV28 and TRBJ2-2, with a weak D call TRBD2 (6 bases). Germline CDR1 is MDHEN and CDR2 is SYDVKM. CDR3 length: 19 amino acids. Trimming took off 3 bases at V and 3 bases at J, with 23 bases between the two ends. As DNA, the CDR3 is TGTGCCAGCAGTTTGTTGTGGGACTCCCGCCCGAAGCACACCGGGGAGCTGTTTTTT. This encodes CASSLLWDSRPKHTGELFF.

This clone was observed a few times. This rearrangement joins TRBV18 to TRBJ2-7, with a weak D call TRBD2 (6 bases). This CDR3 is built from 13 residues. Trimming left V 4 bases short and J 3 bases short, with 10 bases between. CDR1 and CDR2 from the germline V gene are KGHSH and LQKENI. DNA of the CDR3: TGTGCCAGCTCACTAGCGGAGTACTACGAGCAGTACTTC. This codes for CASSLAEYYEQYF.

The chain has TRBV29-1 and TRBJ2-1, with TRBD2 identical over 10 bases. The CDR3 sequence is 14 residues long. With 4 bases clipped from V and 0 bases from J, the junction kept 0 bases outside the gene matches. Germline CDR1 is SQVTM and CDR2 is ANQGSEA. The CDR3 sequence is CSVVAGGSYNEQFF. The DNA for the CDR3 is TGCAGCGTTGTAGCGGGAGGCTCCTACAATGAGCAGTTCTTC.

The rearrangement joins TRBV19 to TRBJ2-1; tentative D call: TRBD2 (6 bases). Looked up from germline, CDR1 is LNHDA and CDR2 is SQIVND (reference sequence). The V end lost 1 base, the J end lost 4 bases, and 29 bases lay between the germline ends. CDR3 size: 21 residues. This CDR3 reads CASSIAPRGVSTRLDYNEQFF. The CDR3 DNA reads TGTGCCAGTAGTATAGCTCCCCGCGGGGTATCCACAAGGCTCGATTACAATGAGCAGTTCTTC.

The rearrangement links TRBV9 to TRBJ1-2; 9 bases are shared with TRBD1. The J segment lost 4 bases and the V segment lost 4 bases, leaving 11 bases of the junction unmatched. Germline CDR1 is SGDLS and CDR2 is YYNGEE. The CDR3 extends over 16 amino acids. The CDR3 bases are TGTGCCAGCAGCCCGTCCCGGGACAGGGAATTCTATGGCTACACCTTC. This sequence encodes CASSPSRDREFYGYTF.

This clone was picked up one time. The chain is built from TRBV5-1 and TRBJ2-2; tentatively, D is TRBD2 (6 bases). V was cut by 6 bases and J by 6 bases, with 15 bases left in between. The CDR3 runs 14 residues. Germline V CDR1 and CDR2: SGHRS, YFSETQ. Here the CDR3 reads CASMMSGVPGELFF. CDR3 in DNA: TGCGCCAGCATGATGTCGGGAGTTCCCGGGGAGCTGTTTTTT.

The chain couples TRBV5-1 to TRBJ1-1; perhaps TRBD1 as D (6 bases). Deletions cut 4 bases from V and 1 base from J, with 11 bases between. The CDR3 covers 14 residues. Germline lookup yields CDR1 SGHRS and CDR2 YFSETQ. CDR3 sequence (DNA): TGCGCCAGCAGCCCTGGGACATGGAACACTGAAGCTTTCTTT. As protein: CASSPGTWNTEAFF.

This chain joins TRBV7-2 and TRBJ2-2; 8 bases align to TRBD1. This CDR3 comprises 15 residues. Losses at the gene ends were 3 bases for V and 1 base for J; bases not matched to a gene: 1. Per the germline V gene, CDR1 is SGHTA and CDR2 is FQGNSA. CDR3: CASSFGTGNTGELFF. CDR3 bases: TGTGCCAGCAGCTTCGGGACAGGGAACACCGGGGAGCTGTTTTTT. Combining the CDR3 with reference TRBV7-2 and TRBJ2-2 gives the whole variable domain GAGVSQSPSNKVTEKGKDVELRCDPISGHTALYWYRQSLGQGLEFLIYFQGNSAPDKSGLPSDRFSAERTGGSVSTLTIQRTQQEDSAVYLCASSFGTGNTGELFFGEGSRLTVL.

This clone turned up a few times. The chain links TRBV6-5 to TRBJ1-1, with D maybe TRBD1 (6 bases). Deletions cut 2 bases from V and 1 base from J, with 11 bases between. Germline CDR1 is MNHEY and CDR2 is SVGAGI. The CDR3 contains 15 residues. CDR3 DNA: TGTGCCAGCAGTTACCGTTGGGGACAGAACACTGAAGCTTTCTTT. This sequence encodes CASSYRWGQNTEAFF.

The chain is built from TRBV6-1 and TRBJ2-7; 7 bases are shared with TRBD1. The ends lost 5 bases at V and 7 bases at J; junction bases unmatched: 5. The CDR3 extends over 12 amino acids. From germline, CDR1 is MNHNS and CDR2 SASEGT. The CDR3 nucleotides are TGTGCCAGCAGTTCGTACAGGGGAGAGCAGTACTTC. Residues: CASSSYRGEQYF.

The genes are TRBV7-2 and TRBJ1-2; 9 nucleotides match TRBD1. Germline assignment: CDR1 SGHTA and CDR2 FQGNSA. With V trimmed by 5 bases and J by 1 base, 5 bases remained unmatched. This CDR3 region has 15 residues. In DNA, the CDR3 is TGTGCCAGCAGCGTGACAGGGGGAGTTAACTATGGCTACACCTTC. Amino acid sequence: CASSVTGGVNYGYTF.

This clone has just one count. The chain is built from TRBV21-1 and TRBJ1-2; the table's D call TRBD1 went unverified against the DNA. TRBV21-1 is listed as a pseudogene. The CDR3 totals 14 residues. The CDR3 loop is CASRKRGGVYGYTF. The CDR3 coding sequence is TGTGCCAGCAGGAAAAGAGGGGGAGTCTATGGCTACACCTTC.

This clone is medium-sized within its sample. The chain recombines TRBV2 with TRBJ1-1; D is unresolved. Trimming removed 6 bases from V and 1 base from J, with 9 bases in between. The CDR3 has 13 residues. Germline CDR1 is SNHLY and CDR2 is FYNNEI. CDR3 residues: CASSELPNTEAFF. The CDR3 nucleotides are TGTGCCAGCAGCGAACTACCGAACACTGAAGCTTTCTTT.

Written as DNA, the CDR3 is TGTGCCAGCAGACTACAGGGAATGGAGTACTTC. Its protein product is CASRLQGMEYF. The chain employs TRBV6-1 and TRBJ2-7, with D perhaps TRBD1 (6 bases). The CDR3 consists of 11 residues. Germline CDR1 reads MNHNS; CDR2 reads SASEGT. Deletions cut 6 bases from V and 11 bases from J, with 14 bases between.

Only one count was recorded for this clone. This chain joins TRBV19 and TRBJ1-2; D is unclear. The CDR3 consists of 13 residues. The germline CDR1 and CDR2 sequences are LNHDA and SQIVND (reference sequence). V was shortened by 6 bases and J by 3 bases, with 11 bases between the two germline ends. CDR3 sequence: CASSYELDYGYTF. CDR3 bases: TGTGCCAGTAGCTACGAATTGGACTATGGCTACACCTTC.

The chain links TRBV7-6 to TRBJ2-2, with TRBD2 matching 9 bases. Germline CDR1 reads SGHVS; CDR2 reads FNYEAQ. This CDR3 spans 17 amino acids. V gave up 5 bases and J gave up 6 bases; unmatched junction bases: 13. CDR3 residues: CASSDQTLAGVSGELFF. As DNA, the CDR3 is TGTGCCAGCAGCGATCAAACGTTAGCGGGAGTGTCCGGGGAGCTGTTTTTT.

The chain carries TRBV5-1 and TRBJ2-7; tentatively, D is TRBD1 (5 bases). Germline assignment: CDR1 SGHRS and CDR2 YFSETQ. CDR3 size: 15 residues. V was shortened by 0 bases and J by 4 bases, with 14 bases between the two germline ends. CDR3 DNA: TGCGCCAGCAGCTTGGCCGGGTCAGGGTGGTACGAGCAGTACTTC. Protein: CASSLAGSGWYEQYF.

This clone was counted a single time. In DNA form, the CDR3 reads TGTGCCTGGAGGGAGGGGGGGTACAATGAGCAGTTCTTC. Translated, it gives CAWREGGYNEQFF. This chain joins TRBV30 and TRBJ2-1; tentatively, D is TRBD2 (7 bases). The CDR3 is 13 amino acids. V was clipped by 3 bases and J by 4 bases, with 10 bases between them. Germline V lookup: CDR1 GTSNPN, CDR2 SVGIG (reference sequence).

The genes are TRBV7-6 and TRBJ2-2; TRBD2 is a possible D gene (6 bases). Germline CDR1 is SGHVS and CDR2 is FNYEAQ. CDR3 length: 13 residues. Trimming took off 3 bases at V and 6 bases at J, with 8 bases between the two ends. Written as DNA, the CDR3 is TGTGCCAGCAGCTTGTCGGGGGCCGGGGAGCTGTTTTTT. Amino acids: CASSLSGAGELFF.

This sequence joins TRBV28 and TRBJ1-2, with 8 bases matching TRBD1. The V gene end was trimmed by 4 bases and the J gene end by 4 bases; junction bases not matched to a gene: 14. The CDR3 has 17 amino acids. Germline V CDR1 and CDR2: MDHEN, SYDVKM. The CDR3, as DNA: TGTGCCAGCAGTTCCCGTCTCCAGGGGGCGTTAATCTATGGCTACACCTTC. Its protein product is CASSSRLQGALIYGYTF.

This sequence joins TRBV6-6 and TRBJ1-5; D unresolved. Trimming cost V 8 bases and J 5 bases, with 22 bases left between them. This CDR3 spans 16 amino acids. Looked up from germline, CDR1 is MNHNY and CDR2 is SVGAGI (reference sequence). CDR3 nucleotides: TGTGCCAGCTCAGGAAGGGCCCGGGAATATTATCAGCCCCAGCATTTT. The encoded protein is CASSGRAREYYQPQHF.

The chain joins TRBV28 to TRBJ1-2; D is perhaps TRBD1 (6 bases). With 3 bases removed from V and 3 bases from J, the gap between germline ends came to 14 bases. The CDR3 runs to 15 residues. The germline CDR1 and CDR2 sequences are MDHEN and SYDVKM. DNA of the CDR3: TGTGCCAGCAGTTTTCCCTCCAGGGGCCACTATGGCTACACCTTC. Translated: CASSFPSRGHYGYTF.